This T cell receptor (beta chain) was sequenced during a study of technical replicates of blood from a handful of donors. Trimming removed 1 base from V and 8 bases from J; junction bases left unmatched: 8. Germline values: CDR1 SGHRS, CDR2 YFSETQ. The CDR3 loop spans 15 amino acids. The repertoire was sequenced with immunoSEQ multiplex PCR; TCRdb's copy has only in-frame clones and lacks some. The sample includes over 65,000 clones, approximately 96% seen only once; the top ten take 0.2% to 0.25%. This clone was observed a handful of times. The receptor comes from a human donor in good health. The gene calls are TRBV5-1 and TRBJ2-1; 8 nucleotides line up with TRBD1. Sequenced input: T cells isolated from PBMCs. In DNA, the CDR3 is TGCGCCAGCAGCTTGCGCCAGGGGGCAATCGATGAGCAGTTCTTC. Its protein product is CASSLRQGAIDEQFF. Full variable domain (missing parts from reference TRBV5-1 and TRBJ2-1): KAGVTQTPRYLIKTRGQQVTLSCSPISGHRSVSWYQQTPGQGLQFLFEYFSETQRNKGNFPGRFSGRQFSNSRSEMNVSTLELGDSALYLCASSLRQGAIDEQFFGPGTRLTVL.